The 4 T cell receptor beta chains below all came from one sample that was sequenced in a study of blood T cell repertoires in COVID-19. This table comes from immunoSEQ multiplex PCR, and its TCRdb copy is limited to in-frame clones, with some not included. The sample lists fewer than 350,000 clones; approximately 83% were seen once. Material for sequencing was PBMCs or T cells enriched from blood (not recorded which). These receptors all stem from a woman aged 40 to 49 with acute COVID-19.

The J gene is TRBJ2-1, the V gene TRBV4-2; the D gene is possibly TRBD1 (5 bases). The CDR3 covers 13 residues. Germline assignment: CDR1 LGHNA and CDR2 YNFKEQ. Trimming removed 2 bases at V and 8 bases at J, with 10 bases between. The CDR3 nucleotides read TGTGCCAGCAGCCAACAACAAGGGGATGAGCAGTTCTTC. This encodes CASSQQQGDEQFF.

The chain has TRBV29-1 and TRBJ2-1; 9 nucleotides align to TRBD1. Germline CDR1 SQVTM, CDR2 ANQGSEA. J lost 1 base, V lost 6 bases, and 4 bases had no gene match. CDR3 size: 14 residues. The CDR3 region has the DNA TGCAGCGTGTCAGGACAGGGGTCCTACAATGAGCAGTTCTTC. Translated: CSVSGQGSYNEQFF.

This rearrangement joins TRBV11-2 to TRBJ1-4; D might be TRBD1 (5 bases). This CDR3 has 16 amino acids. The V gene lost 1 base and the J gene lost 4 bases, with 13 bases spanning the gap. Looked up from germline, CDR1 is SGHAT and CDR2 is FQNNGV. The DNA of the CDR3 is TGTGCCAGCAGCTTAGGGAGCAGGGCAAATAATGAAAAACTGTTTTTT. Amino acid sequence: CASSLGSRANNEKLFF.

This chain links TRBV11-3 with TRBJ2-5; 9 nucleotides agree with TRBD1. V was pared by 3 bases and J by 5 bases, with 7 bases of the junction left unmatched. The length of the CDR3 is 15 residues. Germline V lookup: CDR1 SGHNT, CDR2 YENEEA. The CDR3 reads CASSLGQGLEETQYF. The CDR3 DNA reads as TGTGCCAGCAGCTTGGGACAGGGACTTGAGGAGACCCAGTACTTC.